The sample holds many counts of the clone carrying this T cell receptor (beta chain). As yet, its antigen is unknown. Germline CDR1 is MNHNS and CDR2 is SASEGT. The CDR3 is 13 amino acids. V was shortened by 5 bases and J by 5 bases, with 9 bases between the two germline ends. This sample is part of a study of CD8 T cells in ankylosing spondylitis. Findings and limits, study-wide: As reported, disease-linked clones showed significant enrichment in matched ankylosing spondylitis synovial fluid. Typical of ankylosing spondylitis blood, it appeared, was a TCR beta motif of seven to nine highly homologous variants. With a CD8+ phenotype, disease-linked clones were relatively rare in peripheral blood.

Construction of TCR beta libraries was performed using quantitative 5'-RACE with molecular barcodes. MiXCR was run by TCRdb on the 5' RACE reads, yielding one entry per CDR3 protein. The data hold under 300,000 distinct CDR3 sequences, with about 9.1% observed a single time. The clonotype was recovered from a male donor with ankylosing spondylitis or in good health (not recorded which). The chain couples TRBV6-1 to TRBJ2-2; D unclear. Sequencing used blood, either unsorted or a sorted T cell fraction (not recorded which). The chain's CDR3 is CASSTLGTGELFF. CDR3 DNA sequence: TGTGCCAGCAGTACCTTGGGGACCGGGGAGCTGTTTTTT.